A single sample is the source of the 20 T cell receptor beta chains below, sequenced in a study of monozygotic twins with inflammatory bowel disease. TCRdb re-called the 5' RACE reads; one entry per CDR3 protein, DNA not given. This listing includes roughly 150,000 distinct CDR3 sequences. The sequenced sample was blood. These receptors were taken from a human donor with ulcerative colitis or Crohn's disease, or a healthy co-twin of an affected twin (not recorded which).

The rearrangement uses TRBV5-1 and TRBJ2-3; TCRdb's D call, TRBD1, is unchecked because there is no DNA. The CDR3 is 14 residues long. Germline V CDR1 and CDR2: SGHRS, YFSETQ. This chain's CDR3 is CASSMGQGPDTQYF.

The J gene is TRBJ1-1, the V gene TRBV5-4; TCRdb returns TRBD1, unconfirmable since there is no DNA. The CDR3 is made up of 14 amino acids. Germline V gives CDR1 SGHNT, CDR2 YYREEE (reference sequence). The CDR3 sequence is CASSSRGQGTEAFF.

CDR3 sequence reads: CASSSRGGGSEEQFF. This chain joins TRBV5-1 and TRBJ2-1; TCRdb picks TRBD2, but there is no DNA to check that call. There are 15 residues in the CDR3. Germline V CDR1 and CDR2: SGHRS, YFSETQ. The entire variable domain, with the rest obtained from reference TRBV5-1 and TRBJ2-1, is as follows: KAGVTQTPRYLIKTRGQQVTLSCSPISGHRSVSWYQQTPGQGLQFLFEYFSETQRNKGNFPGRFSGRQFSNSRSEMNVSTLELGDSALYLCASSSRGGGSEEQFFGPGTRLTVL.

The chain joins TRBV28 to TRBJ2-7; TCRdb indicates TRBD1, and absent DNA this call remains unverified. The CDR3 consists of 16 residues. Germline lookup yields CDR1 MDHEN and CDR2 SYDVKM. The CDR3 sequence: CASSPYRDRVNYEQYF.

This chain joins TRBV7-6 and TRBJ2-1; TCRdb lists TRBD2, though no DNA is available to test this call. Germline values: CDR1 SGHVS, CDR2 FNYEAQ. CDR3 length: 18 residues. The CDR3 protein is CASSPLGTSGGGYNEQFF. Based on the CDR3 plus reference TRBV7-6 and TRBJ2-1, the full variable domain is GAGVSQSPRYKVTKRGQDVALRCDPISGHVSLYWYRQALGQGPEFLTYFNYEAQQDKSGLPNDRFSAERPEGSISTLTIQRTEQRDSAMYRCASSPLGTSGGGYNEQFFGPGTRLTVL.

CDR3 in amino acids: CASSPTGESSYEQYF. The chain combines TRBV7-6 with TRBJ2-7; lacking DNA, the TRBD1 call made by TCRdb goes unchecked. The CDR3 has 15 amino acids. Germline loops: CDR1 SGHVS, CDR2 FNYEAQ.

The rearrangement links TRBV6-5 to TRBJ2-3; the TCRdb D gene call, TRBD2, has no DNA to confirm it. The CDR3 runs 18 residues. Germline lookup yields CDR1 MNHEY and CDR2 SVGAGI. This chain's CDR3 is CASSLYFGTSGGADTQYF.

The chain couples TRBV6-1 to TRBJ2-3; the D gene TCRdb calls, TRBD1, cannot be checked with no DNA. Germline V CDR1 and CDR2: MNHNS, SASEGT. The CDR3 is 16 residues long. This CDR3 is CASSRRDRVGTDTQYF.

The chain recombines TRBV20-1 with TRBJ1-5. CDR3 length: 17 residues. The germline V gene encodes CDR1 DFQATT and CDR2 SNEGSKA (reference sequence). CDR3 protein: CSARDRSGGSNNQPQHF.

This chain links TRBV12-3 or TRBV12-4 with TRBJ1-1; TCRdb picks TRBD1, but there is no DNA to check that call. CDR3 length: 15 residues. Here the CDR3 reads CASSLVGQGRTEAFF.

CDR3 region: CASSSGPLGGLGTQYF. V usage is TRBV4-2 and J usage is TRBJ2-5; TCRdb's D call of TRBD1 is untestable without DNA. The germline V gene has CDR1 LGHNA and CDR2 YNFKEQ. The CDR3 has 16 residues.

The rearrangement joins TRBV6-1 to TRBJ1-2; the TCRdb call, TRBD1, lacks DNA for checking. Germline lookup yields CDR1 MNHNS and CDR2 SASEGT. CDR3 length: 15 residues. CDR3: CASSAPPPAPYGYTF.

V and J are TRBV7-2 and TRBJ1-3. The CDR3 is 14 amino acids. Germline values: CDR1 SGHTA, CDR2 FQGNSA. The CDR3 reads CASSLGPSGNTIYF.

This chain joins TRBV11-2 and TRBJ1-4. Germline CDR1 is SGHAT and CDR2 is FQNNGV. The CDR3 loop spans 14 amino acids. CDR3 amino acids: CASSDDPNNEKLFF. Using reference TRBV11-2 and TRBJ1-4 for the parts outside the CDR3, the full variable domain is EAGVAQSPRYKIIEKRQSVAFWCNPISGHATLYWYQQILGQGPKLLIQFQNNGVVDDSQLPKDRFSAERLKGVDSTLKIQPAKLEDSAVYLCASSDDPNNEKLFFGSGTQLSVL.

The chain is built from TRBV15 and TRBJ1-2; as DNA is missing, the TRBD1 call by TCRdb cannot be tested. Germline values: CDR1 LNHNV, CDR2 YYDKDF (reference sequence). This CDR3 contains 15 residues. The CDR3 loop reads CATSRFSKGGDGYTF.

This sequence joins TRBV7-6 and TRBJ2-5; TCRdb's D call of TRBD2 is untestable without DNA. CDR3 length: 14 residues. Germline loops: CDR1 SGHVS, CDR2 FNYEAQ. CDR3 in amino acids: CASSQMTGGETQYF.

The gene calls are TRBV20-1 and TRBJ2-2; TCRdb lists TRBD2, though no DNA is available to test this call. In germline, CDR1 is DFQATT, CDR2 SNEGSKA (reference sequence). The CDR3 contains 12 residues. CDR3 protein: CSAGGGPRELFF.

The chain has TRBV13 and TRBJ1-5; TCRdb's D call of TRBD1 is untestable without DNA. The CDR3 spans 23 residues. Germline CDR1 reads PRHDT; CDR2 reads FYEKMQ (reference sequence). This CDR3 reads CASSPRVGPVGPPKGSLNQPQHF. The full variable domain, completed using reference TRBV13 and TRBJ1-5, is AAGVIQSPRHLIKEKRETATLKCYPIPRHDTVYWYQQGPGQDPQFLISFYEKMQSDKGSIPDRFSAQQFSDYHSELNMSSLELGDSALYFCASSPRVGPVGPPKGSLNQPQHFGDGTRLSIL.

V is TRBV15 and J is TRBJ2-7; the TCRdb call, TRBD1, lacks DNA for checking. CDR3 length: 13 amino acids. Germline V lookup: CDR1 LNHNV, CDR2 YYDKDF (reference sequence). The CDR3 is CATSRQTAYEQYF.

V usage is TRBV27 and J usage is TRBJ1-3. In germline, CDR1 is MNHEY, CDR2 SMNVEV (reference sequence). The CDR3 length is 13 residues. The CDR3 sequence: CASRQYSGNTIYF.